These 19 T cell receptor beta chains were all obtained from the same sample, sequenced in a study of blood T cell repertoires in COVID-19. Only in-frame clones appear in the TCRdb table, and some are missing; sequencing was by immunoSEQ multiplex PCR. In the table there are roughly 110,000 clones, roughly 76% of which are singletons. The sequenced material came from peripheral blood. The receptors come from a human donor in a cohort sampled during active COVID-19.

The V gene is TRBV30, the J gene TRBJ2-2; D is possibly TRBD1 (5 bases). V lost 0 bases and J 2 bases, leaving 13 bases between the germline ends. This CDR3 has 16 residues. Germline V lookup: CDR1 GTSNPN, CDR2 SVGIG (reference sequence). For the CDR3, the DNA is TGTGCCTGGAGTGTATGGCAGGGCGGTAACACCGGGGAGCTGTTTTTT. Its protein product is CAWSVWQGGNTGELFF.

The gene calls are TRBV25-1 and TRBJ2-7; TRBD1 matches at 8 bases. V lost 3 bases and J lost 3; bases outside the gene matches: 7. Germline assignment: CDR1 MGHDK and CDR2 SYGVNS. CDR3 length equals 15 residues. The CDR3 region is CASSDPGQDHYEQYF. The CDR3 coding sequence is TGTGCCAGCAGTGACCCGGGACAGGACCACTACGAGCAGTACTTC.

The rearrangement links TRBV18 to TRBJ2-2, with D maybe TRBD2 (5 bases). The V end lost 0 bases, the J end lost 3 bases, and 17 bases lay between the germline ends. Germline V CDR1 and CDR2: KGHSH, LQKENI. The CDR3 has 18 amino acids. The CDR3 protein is CASSPPLVALHHTGELFF. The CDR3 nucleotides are TGTGCCAGCTCACCACCGTTAGTAGCGCTCCATCACACCGGGGAGCTGTTTTTT.

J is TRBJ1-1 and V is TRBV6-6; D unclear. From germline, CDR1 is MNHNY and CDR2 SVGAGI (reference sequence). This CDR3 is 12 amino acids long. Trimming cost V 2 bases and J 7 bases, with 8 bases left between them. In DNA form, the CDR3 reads TGTGCCAGCAGTTACACAGAAATTGAAGCTTTCTTT. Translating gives CASSYTEIEAFF.

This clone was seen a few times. CDR3 in DNA: TGTGCCAGCAGTCGAGACAGGGACGGAAACACCATATATTTT. Amino acids: CASSRDRDGNTIYF. The chain carries TRBV6-2 or TRBV6-3 and TRBJ1-3; 7 bases match TRBD1. V was pared by 5 bases and J by 4 bases, with 5 bases of the junction left unmatched. The CDR3 consists of 14 residues. Germline CDR1 and CDR2: MNHEY and SVGEGT.

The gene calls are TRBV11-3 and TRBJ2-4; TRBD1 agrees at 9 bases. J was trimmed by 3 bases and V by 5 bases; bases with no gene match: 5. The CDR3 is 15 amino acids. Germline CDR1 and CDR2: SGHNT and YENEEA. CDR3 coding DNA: TGTGCCAGCAGCCAACAGGGGGCAGGCAAAAACATTCAGTACTTC. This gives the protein CASSQQGAGKNIQYF.

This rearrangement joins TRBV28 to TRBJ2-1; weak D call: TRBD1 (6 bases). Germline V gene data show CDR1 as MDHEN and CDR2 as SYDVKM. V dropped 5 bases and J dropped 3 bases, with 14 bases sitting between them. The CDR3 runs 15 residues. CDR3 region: CASSPNQGIYNEQFF. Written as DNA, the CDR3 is TGTGCCAGCAGTCCTAATCAGGGGATCTACAATGAGCAGTTCTTC.

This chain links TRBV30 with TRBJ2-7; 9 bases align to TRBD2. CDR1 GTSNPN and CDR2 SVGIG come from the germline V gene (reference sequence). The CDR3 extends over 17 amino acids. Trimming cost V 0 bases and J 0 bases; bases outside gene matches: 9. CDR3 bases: TGTGCCTGGAGTGTCAGGTCTAGCGGGGTGAGCTCCTACGAGCAGTACTTC. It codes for CAWSVRSSGVSSYEQYF. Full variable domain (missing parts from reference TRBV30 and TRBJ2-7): SQTIHQWPATLVQPVGSPLSLECTVEGTSNPNLYWYRQAAGRGLQLLFYSVGIGQISSEVPQNLSASRPQDRQFILSSKKLLLSDSGFYLCAWSVRSSGVSSYEQYFGPGTRLTVT.

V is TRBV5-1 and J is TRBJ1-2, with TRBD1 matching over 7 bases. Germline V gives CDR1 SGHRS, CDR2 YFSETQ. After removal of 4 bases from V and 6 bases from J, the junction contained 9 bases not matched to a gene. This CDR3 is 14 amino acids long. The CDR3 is CASSAETGLNGYTF. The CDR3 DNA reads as TGCGCCAGCAGCGCCGAGACAGGGCTCAATGGCTACACCTTC.

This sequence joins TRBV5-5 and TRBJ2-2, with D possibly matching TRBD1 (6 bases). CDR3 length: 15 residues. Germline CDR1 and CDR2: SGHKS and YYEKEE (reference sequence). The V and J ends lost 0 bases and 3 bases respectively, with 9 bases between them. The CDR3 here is CASSLARGDTGELFF. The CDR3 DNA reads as TGTGCCAGCAGCTTGGCCAGGGGCGACACCGGGGAGCTGTTTTTT.

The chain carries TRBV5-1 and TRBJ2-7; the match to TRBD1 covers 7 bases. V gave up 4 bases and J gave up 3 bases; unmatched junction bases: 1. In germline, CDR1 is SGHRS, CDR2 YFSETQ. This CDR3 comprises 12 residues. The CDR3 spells CASSRDSYEQYF. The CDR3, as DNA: TGCGCCAGCAGCCGGGACAGCTACGAGCAGTACTTC.

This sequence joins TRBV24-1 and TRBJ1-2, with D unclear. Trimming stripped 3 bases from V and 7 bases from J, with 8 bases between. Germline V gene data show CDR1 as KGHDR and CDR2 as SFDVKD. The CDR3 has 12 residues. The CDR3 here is CATSDRWAGYTF. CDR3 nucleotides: TGTGCCACCAGTGATCGTTGGGCTGGCTACACCTTC.

The CDR3 DNA is TGTGCCAGCAGCGGGGGGGGGACTAGCGGGAGATTCGGCGAGCAGTACTTC. This sequence encodes CASSGGGTSGRFGEQYF. The rearrangement uses TRBV5-4 and TRBJ2-7, with 14 bases matching TRBD2. CDR1 SGHNT and CDR2 YYREEE come from the germline V gene (reference sequence). The CDR3 is made up of 17 amino acids. After removal of 4 bases from V and 6 bases from J, the junction contained 12 bases not matched to a gene.

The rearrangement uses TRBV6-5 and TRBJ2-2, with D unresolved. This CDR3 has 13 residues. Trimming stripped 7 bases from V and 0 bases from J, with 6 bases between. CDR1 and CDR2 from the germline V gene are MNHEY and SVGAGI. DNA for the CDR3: TGTGCCAGCATTCAGACGAACACCGGGGAGCTGTTTTTT. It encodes CASIQTNTGELFF.

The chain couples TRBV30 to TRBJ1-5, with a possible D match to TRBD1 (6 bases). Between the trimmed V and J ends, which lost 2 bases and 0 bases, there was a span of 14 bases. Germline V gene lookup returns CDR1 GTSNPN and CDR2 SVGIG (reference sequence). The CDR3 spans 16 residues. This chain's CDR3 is CAWSTGQRASNQPQHF. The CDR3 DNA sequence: TGTGCCTGGAGTACAGGACAGAGGGCTAGCAATCAGCCCCAGCATTTT.

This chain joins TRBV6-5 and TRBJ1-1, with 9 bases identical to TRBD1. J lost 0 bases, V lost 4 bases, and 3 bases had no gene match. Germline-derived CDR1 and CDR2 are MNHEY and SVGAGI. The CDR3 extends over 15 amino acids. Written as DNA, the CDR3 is TGTGCCAGCAGTTGGGGGACAGGGATGAACACTGAAGCTTTCTTT. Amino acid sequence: CASSWGTGMNTEAFF.

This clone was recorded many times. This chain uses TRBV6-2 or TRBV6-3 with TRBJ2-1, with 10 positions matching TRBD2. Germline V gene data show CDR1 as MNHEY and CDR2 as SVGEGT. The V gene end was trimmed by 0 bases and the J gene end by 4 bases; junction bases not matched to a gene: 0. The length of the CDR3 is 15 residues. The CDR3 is CASSYSLAGYNEQFF. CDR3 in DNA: TGTGCCAGCAGTTACTCACTAGCGGGATACAATGAGCAGTTCTTC.

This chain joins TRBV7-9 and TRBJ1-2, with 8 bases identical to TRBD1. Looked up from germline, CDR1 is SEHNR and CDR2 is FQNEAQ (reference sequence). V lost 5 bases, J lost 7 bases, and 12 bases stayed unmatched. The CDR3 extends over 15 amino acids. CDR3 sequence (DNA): TGTGCCAGCAGCCCGCCGCCGGACAGGGCCGGTGGCTACACCTTC. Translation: CASSPPPDRAGGYTF.

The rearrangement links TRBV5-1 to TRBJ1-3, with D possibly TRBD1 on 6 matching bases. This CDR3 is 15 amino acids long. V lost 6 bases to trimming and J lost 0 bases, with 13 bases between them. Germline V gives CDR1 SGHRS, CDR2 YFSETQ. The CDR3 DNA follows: TGCGCCAGCAAAGGGGGGGAGACCTCTGGAAACACCATATATTTT. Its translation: CASKGGETSGNTIYF.